This paragraph covers one T cell receptor (beta chain) sequence. Antigen: not known. The data were taken from a study of Ad26.COV2.S vaccination and SARS-CoV-2 variants. At the level of the study: In the study, Ad26.COV2.S was injected intramuscularly once, or twice 56 days apart. Findings of the study overall: Vaccine and placebo groups showed comparable non-spike TCR breadth.

Clones were sequenced by immunoSEQ multiplex PCR, and TCRdb holds only the in-frame ones, with some missing. The sample lists around 350,000 clones, approximately 85% occurring once. Sample treatment: about 20 received Ad26.COV2.S at low or high dose, single or two shots; roughly five received placebo; per-sample allocation not given. Following the first vaccine or placebo injection, samples were taken on day 63. Sequenced here: peripheral blood, sampled in a trial of Ad26.COV2.S vaccine versus placebo. This clonotype was sampled from a person aged 18-65 years who received the Ad26.COV2.S COVID-19 vaccine or a placebo.

CDR3 loop: CASYSGRGGYTF. The CDR3 region has the DNA TGTGCCAGCTATAGCGGGCGGGGCGGCTACACCTTC. The chain employs TRBV12-3 or TRBV12-4 and TRBJ1-2; TRBD1 might be the D (5 bases). Deletions cut 8 bases from V and 8 bases from J, with 15 bases between. This CDR3 has 12 amino acids.